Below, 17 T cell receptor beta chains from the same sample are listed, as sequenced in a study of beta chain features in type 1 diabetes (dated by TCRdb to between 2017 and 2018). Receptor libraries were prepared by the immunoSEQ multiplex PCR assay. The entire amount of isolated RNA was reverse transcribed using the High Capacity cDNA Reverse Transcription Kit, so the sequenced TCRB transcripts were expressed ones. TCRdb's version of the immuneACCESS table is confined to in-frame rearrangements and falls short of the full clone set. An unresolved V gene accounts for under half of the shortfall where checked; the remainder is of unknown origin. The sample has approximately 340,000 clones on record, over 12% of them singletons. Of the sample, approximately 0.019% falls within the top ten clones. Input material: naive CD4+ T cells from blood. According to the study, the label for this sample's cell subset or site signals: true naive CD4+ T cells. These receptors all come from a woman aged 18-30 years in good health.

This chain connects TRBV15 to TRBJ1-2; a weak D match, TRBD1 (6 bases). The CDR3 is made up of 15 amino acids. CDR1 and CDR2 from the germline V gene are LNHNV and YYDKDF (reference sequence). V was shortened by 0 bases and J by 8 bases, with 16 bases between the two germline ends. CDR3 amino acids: CATSRDLRTVQGYTF. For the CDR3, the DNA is TGTGCCACCAGCAGAGACCTTAGGACAGTCCAAGGCTACACCTTC.

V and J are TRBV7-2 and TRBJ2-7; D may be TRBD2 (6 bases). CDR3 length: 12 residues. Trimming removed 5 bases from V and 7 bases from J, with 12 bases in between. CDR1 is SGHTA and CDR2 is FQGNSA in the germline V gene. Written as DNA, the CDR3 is TGTGCCAGCAGCCAGGGACTTATTGAGCAGTACTTC. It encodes CASSQGLIEQYF.

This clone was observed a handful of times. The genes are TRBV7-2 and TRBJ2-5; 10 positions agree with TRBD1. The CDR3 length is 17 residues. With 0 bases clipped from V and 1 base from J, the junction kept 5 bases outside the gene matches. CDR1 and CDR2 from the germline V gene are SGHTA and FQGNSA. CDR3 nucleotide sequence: TGTGCCAGCAGCTTAGCGCTTGGACAGGGGGGCCAAGAGACCCAGTACTTC. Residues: CASSLALGQGGQETQYF. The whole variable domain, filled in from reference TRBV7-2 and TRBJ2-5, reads GAGVSQSPSNKVTEKGKDVELRCDPISGHTALYWYRQSLGQGLEFLIYFQGNSAPDKSGLPSDRFSAERTGGSVSTLTIQRTQQEDSAVYLCASSLALGQGGQETQYFGPGTRLLVL.

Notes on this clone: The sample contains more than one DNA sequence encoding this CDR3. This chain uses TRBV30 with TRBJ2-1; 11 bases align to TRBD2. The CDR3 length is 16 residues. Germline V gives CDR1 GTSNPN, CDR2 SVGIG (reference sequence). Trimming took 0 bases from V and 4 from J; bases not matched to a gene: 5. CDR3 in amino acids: CAWSVRLAGMYNEQFF. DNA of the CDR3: TGTGCCTGGAGTGTAAGACTAGCGGGGATGTACAATGAGCAGTTCTTC. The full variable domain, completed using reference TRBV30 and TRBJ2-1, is SQTIHQWPATLVQPVGSPLSLECTVEGTSNPNLYWYRQAAGRGLQLLFYSVGIGQISSEVPQNLSASRPQDRQFILSSKKLLLSDSGFYLCAWSVRLAGMYNEQFFGPGTRLTVL.

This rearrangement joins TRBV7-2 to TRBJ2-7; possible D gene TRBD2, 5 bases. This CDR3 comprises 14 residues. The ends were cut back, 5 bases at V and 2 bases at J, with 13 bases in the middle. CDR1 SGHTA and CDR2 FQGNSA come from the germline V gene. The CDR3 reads CASSNRTGTYEQYF. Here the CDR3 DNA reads TGTGCCAGCAGCAACCGGACCGGGACCTACGAGCAGTACTTC.

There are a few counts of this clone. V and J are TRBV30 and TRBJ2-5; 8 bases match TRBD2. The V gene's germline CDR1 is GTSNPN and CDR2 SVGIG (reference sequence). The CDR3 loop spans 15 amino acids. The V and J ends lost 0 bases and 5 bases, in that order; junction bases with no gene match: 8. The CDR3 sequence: CAWSVGNSGGETQYF. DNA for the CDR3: TGTGCCTGGAGTGTTGGAAACAGCGGGGGTGAGACCCAGTACTTC. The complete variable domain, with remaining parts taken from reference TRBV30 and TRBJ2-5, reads SQTIHQWPATLVQPVGSPLSLECTVEGTSNPNLYWYRQAAGRGLQLLFYSVGIGQISSEVPQNLSASRPQDRQFILSSKKLLLSDSGFYLCAWSVGNSGGETQYFGPGTRLLVL.

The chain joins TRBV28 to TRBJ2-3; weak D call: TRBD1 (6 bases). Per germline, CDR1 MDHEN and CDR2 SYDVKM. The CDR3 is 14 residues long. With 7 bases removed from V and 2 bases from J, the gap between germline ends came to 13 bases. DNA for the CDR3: TGTGCCAGCACTGAACAGGGCTTCACAGATACGCAGTATTTT. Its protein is CASTEQGFTDTQYF.

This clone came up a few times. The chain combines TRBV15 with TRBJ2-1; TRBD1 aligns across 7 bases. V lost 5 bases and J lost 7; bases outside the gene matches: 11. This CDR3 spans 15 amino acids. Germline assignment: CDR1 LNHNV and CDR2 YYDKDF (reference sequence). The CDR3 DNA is TGTGCCACCAGCCTTGACAGGGCAGTAGTGAATGAGCAGTTCTTC. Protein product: CATSLDRAVVNEQFF.

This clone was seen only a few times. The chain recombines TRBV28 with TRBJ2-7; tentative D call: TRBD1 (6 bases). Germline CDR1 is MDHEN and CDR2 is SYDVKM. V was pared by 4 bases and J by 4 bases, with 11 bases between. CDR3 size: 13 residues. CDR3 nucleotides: TGTGCCAGCAGTTCCTACAGGGCGTACGAGCAGTACTTC. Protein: CASSSYRAYEQYF.

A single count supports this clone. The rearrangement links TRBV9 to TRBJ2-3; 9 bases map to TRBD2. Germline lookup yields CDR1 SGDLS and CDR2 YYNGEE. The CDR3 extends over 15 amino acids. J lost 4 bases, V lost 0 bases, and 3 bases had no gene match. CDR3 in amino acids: CASSVVAGVADTQYF. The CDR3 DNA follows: TGTGCCAGCAGCGTAGTAGCGGGAGTGGCAGATACGCAGTATTTT.

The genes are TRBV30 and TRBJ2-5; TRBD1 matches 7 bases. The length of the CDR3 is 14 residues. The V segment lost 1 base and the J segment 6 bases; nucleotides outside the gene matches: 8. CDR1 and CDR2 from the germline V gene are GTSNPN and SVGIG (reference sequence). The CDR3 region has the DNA TGTGCCTGGAGTGGGGTGAGGGGGCAAAAGACCCAGTACTTC. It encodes CAWSGVRGQKTQYF.

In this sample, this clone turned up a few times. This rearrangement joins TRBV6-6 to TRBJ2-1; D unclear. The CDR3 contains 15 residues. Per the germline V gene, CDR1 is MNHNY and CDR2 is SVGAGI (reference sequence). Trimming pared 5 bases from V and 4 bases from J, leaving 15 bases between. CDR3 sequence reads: CASSAGGQIYNEQFF. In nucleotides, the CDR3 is TGTGCCAGCAGTGCCGGTGGGCAGATTTACAATGAGCAGTTCTTC.

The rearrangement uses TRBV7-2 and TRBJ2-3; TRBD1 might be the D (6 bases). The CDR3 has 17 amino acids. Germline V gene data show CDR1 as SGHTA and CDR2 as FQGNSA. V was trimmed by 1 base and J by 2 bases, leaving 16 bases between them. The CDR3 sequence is CASSLGIGGRHTDTQYF. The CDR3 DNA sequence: TGTGCCAGCAGCTTAGGGATAGGGGGACGGCACACAGATACGCAGTATTTT.

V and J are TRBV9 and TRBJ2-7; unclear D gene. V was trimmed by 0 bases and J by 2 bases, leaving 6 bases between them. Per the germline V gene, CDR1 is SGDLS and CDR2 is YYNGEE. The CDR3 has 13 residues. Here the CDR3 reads CASSVASTYEQYF. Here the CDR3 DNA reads TGTGCCAGCAGCGTAGCCAGTACCTACGAGCAGTACTTC.

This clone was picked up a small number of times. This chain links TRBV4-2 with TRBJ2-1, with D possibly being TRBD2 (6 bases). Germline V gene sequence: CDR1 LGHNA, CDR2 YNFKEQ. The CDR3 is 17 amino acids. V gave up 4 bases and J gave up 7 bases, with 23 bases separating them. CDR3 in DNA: TGTGCCAGCAGCCCCCTCGTGGGAACGGGAGTGTCAAATGAGCAGTTCTTC. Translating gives CASSPLVGTGVSNEQFF.

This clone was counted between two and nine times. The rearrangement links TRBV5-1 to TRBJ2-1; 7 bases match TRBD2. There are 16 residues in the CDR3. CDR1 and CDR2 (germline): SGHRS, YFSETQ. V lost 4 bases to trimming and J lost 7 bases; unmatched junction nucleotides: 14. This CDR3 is CASSLTTGTTRNEQFF. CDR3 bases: TGCGCCAGCAGCCTAACTACCGGGACTACCAGGAATGAGCAGTTCTTC.

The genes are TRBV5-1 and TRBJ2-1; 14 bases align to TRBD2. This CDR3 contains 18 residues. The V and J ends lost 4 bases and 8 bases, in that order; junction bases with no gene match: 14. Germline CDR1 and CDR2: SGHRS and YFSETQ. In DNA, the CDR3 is TGCGCCAGCAGCCCTATCCTTCGACTAGCGGGAGGGCCCGATGAGCAGTTCTTC. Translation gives CASSPILRLAGGPDEQFF.